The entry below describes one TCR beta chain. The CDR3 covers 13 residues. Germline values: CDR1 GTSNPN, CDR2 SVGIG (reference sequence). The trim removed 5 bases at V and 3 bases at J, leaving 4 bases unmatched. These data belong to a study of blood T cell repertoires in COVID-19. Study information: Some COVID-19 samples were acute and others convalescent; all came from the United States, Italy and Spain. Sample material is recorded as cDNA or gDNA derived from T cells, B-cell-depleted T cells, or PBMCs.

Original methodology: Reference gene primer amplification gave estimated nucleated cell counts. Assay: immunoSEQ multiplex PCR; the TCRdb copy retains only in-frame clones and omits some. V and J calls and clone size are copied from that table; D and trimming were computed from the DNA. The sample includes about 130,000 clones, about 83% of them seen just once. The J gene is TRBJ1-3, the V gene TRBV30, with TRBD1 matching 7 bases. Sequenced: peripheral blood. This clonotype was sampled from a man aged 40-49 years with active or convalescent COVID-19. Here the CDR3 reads CAWDRAFGNTIYF. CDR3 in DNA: TGTGCCTGGGACAGGGCATTTGGAAACACCATATATTTT.